Listed below are T cell receptor beta chains from one sample, sequenced in a study of T cells in Graves' hyperthyroidism and ophthalmopathy. TCRdb analysed the multiplex PCR reads with MiXCR anew, one entry per CDR3 protein. The data contain 350,000 to 400,000 distinct CDR3 sequences, 19% of them seen just once; the ten biggest clones take up roughly 3.5%. The sequenced sample was blood. These receptors were taken from a woman between 18 and 29 years old with Graves' hyperthyroidism. Both conserved end residues are part of each CDR3. A D gene is named only where the DNA matches it firmly. Clone size appears in some rows only: once, few, many, or a class for an expanded clone.

j_call: TRBJ2-2
v_call: TRBV11-2
clone_size: NA
d_call: TRBD2
cdr3_aa: CASSLVGSGADGTGELFF
cdr3_nt: TGTGCCAGCAGCTTAGTTGGTAGCGGGGCGGATGGCACCGGGGAGCTGTTTTTT

j_call: TRBJ2-2
v_call: TRBV27
clone_size: many
d_call: NA
cdr3_aa: CASRLASLDTGELFF
cdr3_nt: TGTGCCAGCAGGTTGGCCTCCCTCGACACCGGGGAGCTGTTTTTT

j_call: TRBJ2-7
v_call: TRBV6-1
clone_size: NA
d_call: TRBD2
cdr3_aa: CASSESAGGLIPYEQYF
cdr3_nt: TGTGCCAGCAGTGAATCAGCGGGGGGGCTCATCCCCTACGAGCAGTACTTC

j_call: TRBJ2-5
v_call: TRBV20-1
clone_size: many
d_call: NA
cdr3_aa: CSARVGRETQYF
cdr3_nt: TGCAGTGCTAGAGTGGGTAGGGAGACCCAGTACTTC

j_call: TRBJ1-1
v_call: TRBV7-9
clone_size: many
d_call: NA
cdr3_aa: CASSLDSFRAFF
cdr3_nt: TGTGCCAGCAGCTTAGATTCCTTCCGAGCTTTCTTT

j_call: TRBJ1-5
v_call: TRBV6-5
clone_size: many
d_call: NA
cdr3_aa: CASSYSAAYNQPQHF
cdr3_nt: TGTGCCAGCAGTTACTCCGCGGCCTACAATCAGCCCCAGCATTTT

j_call: TRBJ2-7
v_call: TRBV2
clone_size: few
d_call: TRBD1
cdr3_aa: CASTLSTDRGAGSYEQYF
cdr3_nt: TGTGCCAGCACCCTTAGTACCGACAGGGGCGCTGGGTCCTACGAGCAGTACTTC

j_call: TRBJ2-5
v_call: TRBV6-1
clone_size: many
d_call: TRBD2
cdr3_aa: CASSEMAGGTDQETQYF
cdr3_nt: TGTGCCAGCAGTGAAATGGCGGGGGGCACTGATCAAGAGACCCAGTACTTC

j_call: TRBJ1-6
v_call: TRBV6-5
clone_size: few
d_call: TRBD1
cdr3_aa: CASSYELGQGNSPLHF
cdr3_nt: TGTGCCAGCAGTTACGAGCTTGGACAGGGGAATTCACCCCTCCACTTT

j_call: TRBJ1-1
v_call: TRBV6-5
clone_size: many
d_call: NA
cdr3_aa: CASTLRGTPMNTEAFF
cdr3_nt: TGTGCCAGCACTTTAAGAGGGACCCCAATGAACACTGAAGCTTTCTTT

j_call: TRBJ1-2
v_call: TRBV9
clone_size: many
d_call: TRBD1
cdr3_aa: CASSVEARGSYGYTF
cdr3_nt: TGTGCCAGCAGCGTAGAGGCCAGGGGGTCCTATGGCTACACCTTC

j_call: TRBJ1-2
v_call: TRBV28
clone_size: NA
d_call: NA
cdr3_aa: CASSPPPDTVYGYTF
cdr3_nt: TGTGCCAGCAGCCCGCCCCCGGACACCGTCTATGGCTACACCTTC

j_call: TRBJ2-5
v_call: TRBV5-1
clone_size: few
d_call: NA
cdr3_aa: CASARASVDGGTQYF
cdr3_nt: TGCGCCAGCGCGCGGGCTAGCGTGGATGGGGGGACCCAGTACTTC

j_call: TRBJ2-2
v_call: TRBV6-1
clone_size: NA
d_call: NA
cdr3_aa: CASGETEDTGELFF
cdr3_nt: TGTGCCAGCGGGGAGACAGAGGACACCGGGGAGCTGTTTTTT

j_call: TRBJ1-2
v_call: TRBV7-6
clone_size: many
d_call: NA
cdr3_aa: CASSLSQGSRGGYTF
cdr3_nt: TGTGCCAGCAGTTTGAGTCAGGGTTCTCGTGGTGGCTACACCTTC

j_call: TRBJ2-2
v_call: TRBV12-3/TRBV12-4
clone_size: many
d_call: NA
cdr3_aa: CASSLGGAGTGELFF
cdr3_nt: TGTGCCAGCAGTTTAGGGGGGGCTGGCACCGGGGAGCTGTTTTTT

j_call: TRBJ2-3
v_call: TRBV6-2/TRBV6-3
clone_size: many
d_call: NA
cdr3_aa: CASSYSTPLHNEDTQYF
cdr3_nt: TGTGCCAGCAGTTACTCGACCCCCCTGCATAACGAGGATACGCAGTATTTT

j_call: TRBJ1-1
v_call: TRBV3-1
clone_size: few
d_call: NA
cdr3_aa: CASSQAGGMTEAFF
cdr3_nt: TGTGCCAGCAGCCAGGCGGGGGGTATGACTGAAGCTTTCTTT

j_call: TRBJ1-6
v_call: TRBV12-3/TRBV12-4
clone_size: many
d_call: TRBD1
cdr3_aa: CASSLGTVLPLHF
cdr3_nt: TGTGCCAGCAGTTTGGGGACAGTATTGCCCCTCCACTTT

j_call: TRBJ1-2
v_call: TRBV6-5
clone_size: few
d_call: NA
cdr3_aa: CASSYEKPDSNYGYTF
cdr3_nt: TGTGCCAGCAGTTACGAAAAACCGGACAGTAACTATGGCTACACCTTC

j_call: TRBJ1-1
v_call: TRBV5-1
clone_size: NA
d_call: TRBD1
cdr3_aa: CASSGIPQDRGTEAFF
cdr3_nt: TGCGCCAGCAGCGGTATCCCTCAAGACAGGGGGACTGAAGCTTTCTTT

j_call: TRBJ1-1
v_call: TRBV6-1
clone_size: many
d_call: NA
cdr3_aa: CASSEDSRVTLMNTEAFF
cdr3_nt: TGTGCCAGCAGTGAAGATTCCCGGGTTACTCTCATGAACACTGAAGCTTTCTTT

j_call: TRBJ1-2
v_call: TRBV6-5
clone_size: many
d_call: NA
cdr3_aa: CASRRQNFYTF
cdr3_nt: TGTGCCAGCAGGCGACAGAACTTTTACACCTTC

j_call: TRBJ2-5
v_call: TRBV6-2/TRBV6-3
clone_size: NA
d_call: TRBD2
cdr3_aa: CASSYSTAGGRETQYF
cdr3_nt: TGTGCCAGCAGTTACTCGACAGCGGGGGGCCGAGAGACCCAGTACTTC

j_call: TRBJ1-1
v_call: TRBV3-1
clone_size: many
d_call: NA
cdr3_aa: CASSQQLGALGTEAFF
cdr3_nt: TGTGCCAGCAGCCAACAGTTGGGGGCCCTGGGCACTGAAGCTTTCTTT

j_call: TRBJ2-2
v_call: TRBV29-1
clone_size: NA
d_call: TRBD1
cdr3_aa: CSVTGQGTNTGELFF
cdr3_nt: TGCAGCGTTACGGGACAGGGGACGAACACCGGGGAGCTGTTTTTT

j_call: TRBJ1-5
v_call: TRBV12-3/TRBV12-4
clone_size: NA
d_call: NA
cdr3_aa: CASRARGQFRKGNQPQHF
cdr3_nt: TGTGCCAGCAGGGCAAGGGGACAATTTAGAAAGGGTAATCAGCCCCAGCATTTT

j_call: TRBJ1-2
v_call: TRBV6-2/TRBV6-3
clone_size: many
d_call: NA
cdr3_aa: CASTGTVRGVGYTF
cdr3_nt: TGTGCCAGCACAGGGACCGTCCGGGGCGTTGGCTACACCTTC

j_call: TRBJ2-7
v_call: TRBV20-1
clone_size: many
d_call: NA
cdr3_aa: CSPHEGSAAEQYF
cdr3_nt: TGCAGTCCACACGAGGGGTCTGCCGCCGAGCAGTACTTC

j_call: TRBJ2-5
v_call: TRBV6-1
clone_size: once
d_call: TRBD1
cdr3_aa: CASSEATGGFETQYF
cdr3_nt: TGTGCCAGCAGTGAAGCGACAGGGGGCTTCGAGACCCAGTACTTC

j_call: TRBJ1-2
v_call: TRBV5-1
clone_size: once
d_call: NA
cdr3_aa: CASSLDLTGKNYGYTF
cdr3_nt: TGCGCCAGCAGCCTTGACCTAACCGGGAAAAACTATGGCTACACCTTC

j_call: TRBJ2-7
v_call: TRBV6-5
clone_size: NA
d_call: TRBD1
cdr3_aa: CASSFTGQGHEQYF
cdr3_nt: TGTGCCAGCAGTTTCACAGGACAGGGCCACGAGCAGTACTTC

j_call: TRBJ2-5
v_call: TRBV6-1
clone_size: NA
d_call: TRBD1
cdr3_aa: CASSGQERGRQETQYF
cdr3_nt: TGTGCCAGCAGTGGCCAAGAAAGGGGGCGCCAAGAGACCCAGTACTTC

j_call: TRBJ1-5
v_call: TRBV11-2
clone_size: many
d_call: TRBD1
cdr3_aa: CASSLFGTGGIYSNQPQHF
cdr3_nt: TGTGCCAGCAGCTTATTCGGGACAGGGGGAATTTATAGCAATCAGCCCCAGCATTTT

j_call: TRBJ2-7
v_call: TRBV7-8
clone_size: many
d_call: TRBD1
cdr3_aa: CASSQGQAGEQYF
cdr3_nt: TGTGCCAGCAGCCAAGGACAGGCCGGTGAGCAGTACTTC

j_call: TRBJ1-5
v_call: TRBV28
clone_size: many
d_call: NA
cdr3_aa: CASSLTGTRRNQPQHF
cdr3_nt: TGTGCCAGCAGTCTAACAGGGACGAGGCGCAATCAGCCCCAGCATTTT

j_call: TRBJ1-5
v_call: TRBV16
clone_size: few
d_call: TRBD1
cdr3_aa: CASSQFKGQGVQPQHF
cdr3_nt: TGTGCCAGCAGCCAATTTAAAGGCCAGGGGGTTCAGCCCCAGCATTTT

j_call: TRBJ1-5
v_call: TRBV20-1
clone_size: many
d_call: NA
cdr3_aa: CSANIYSNQPQHF
cdr3_nt: TGCAGTGCGAATATATATAGCAATCAGCCCCAGCATTTT

j_call: TRBJ2-5
v_call: TRBV27
clone_size: many
d_call: NA
cdr3_aa: CASSFGRMQSQYF
cdr3_nt: TGTGCCAGCAGTTTCGGACGGATGCAATCCCAGTACTTC

j_call: TRBJ1-2
v_call: TRBV7-9
clone_size: NA
d_call: TRBD1
cdr3_aa: CASSRDRDRYGYTF
cdr3_nt: TGTGCCAGCAGCCGGGACAGGGATCGGTATGGCTACACCTTC

j_call: TRBJ1-2
v_call: TRBV2
clone_size: many
d_call: NA
cdr3_aa: CASSEARRGYTF
cdr3_nt: TGTGCCAGCAGTGAAGCGCGGAGGGGCTACACCTTC

j_call: TRBJ1-5
v_call: TRBV18
clone_size: few
d_call: NA
cdr3_aa: CASSPREGLEPQHF
cdr3_nt: TGTGCCAGCTCACCACGGGAGGGTCTCGAGCCCCAGCATTTT

j_call: TRBJ2-7
v_call: TRBV7-8
clone_size: many
d_call: NA
cdr3_aa: CASSLEGAPRYEQYF
cdr3_nt: TGTGCCAGCAGCTTAGAAGGAGCACCTAGGTACGAGCAGTACTTC

j_call: TRBJ1-2
v_call: TRBV30
clone_size: many
d_call: NA
cdr3_aa: CAWTLYRNYGYTF
cdr3_nt: TGTGCCTGGACCTTATACAGAAACTATGGCTACACCTTC

j_call: TRBJ1-2
v_call: TRBV20-1
clone_size: NA
d_call: NA
cdr3_aa: CSAREMSSGNYGYTF
cdr3_nt: TGCAGTGCTAGAGAAATGAGTTCGGGGAACTATGGCTACACCTTC

j_call: TRBJ2-5
v_call: TRBV13
clone_size: many
d_call: NA
cdr3_aa: CASSPRPGQETQYF
cdr3_nt: TGTGCCAGCAGTCCACGACCCGGCCAAGAGACCCAGTACTTC

j_call: TRBJ1-1
v_call: TRBV6-1
clone_size: many
d_call: TRBD1
cdr3_aa: CASSEPPGGSMNTEAFF
cdr3_nt: TGTGCCAGCAGTGAACCGCCAGGGGGTTCCATGAACACTGAAGCTTTCTTT

j_call: TRBJ2-7
v_call: TRBV6-1
clone_size: many
d_call: TRBD2
cdr3_aa: CASSSRTSGVKSYEQYF
cdr3_nt: TGTGCCAGCAGTAGTCGGACTAGCGGGGTTAAGTCTTACGAGCAGTACTTC

j_call: TRBJ2-5
v_call: TRBV7-8
clone_size: NA
d_call: NA
cdr3_aa: CASSPRGREQETQYF
cdr3_nt: TGTGCCAGCAGCCCAAGGGGGCGGGAACAAGAGACCCAGTACTTC

j_call: TRBJ1-1
v_call: TRBV7-9
clone_size: many
d_call: NA
cdr3_aa: CASSSPGERTEAFF
cdr3_nt: TGTGCCAGCAGCTCCCCGGGAGAACGCACTGAAGCTTTCTTT

j_call: TRBJ2-5
v_call: TRBV24-1
clone_size: many
d_call: NA
cdr3_aa: CATSDLGGEETQYF
cdr3_nt: TGTGCCACCAGTGATTTGGGAGGTGAGGAGACCCAGTACTTC

j_call: TRBJ2-7
v_call: TRBV12-3/TRBV12-4
clone_size: NA
d_call: TRBD2
cdr3_aa: CASMPGGWGPEQYF
cdr3_nt: TGTGCCAGCATGCCGGGGGGGTGGGGGCCCGAGCAGTACTTC

j_call: TRBJ1-3
v_call: TRBV28
clone_size: many
d_call: NA
cdr3_aa: CASSPQYSGNTIYF
cdr3_nt: TGTGCCAGCAGTCCACAGTACTCTGGAAACACCATATATTTT